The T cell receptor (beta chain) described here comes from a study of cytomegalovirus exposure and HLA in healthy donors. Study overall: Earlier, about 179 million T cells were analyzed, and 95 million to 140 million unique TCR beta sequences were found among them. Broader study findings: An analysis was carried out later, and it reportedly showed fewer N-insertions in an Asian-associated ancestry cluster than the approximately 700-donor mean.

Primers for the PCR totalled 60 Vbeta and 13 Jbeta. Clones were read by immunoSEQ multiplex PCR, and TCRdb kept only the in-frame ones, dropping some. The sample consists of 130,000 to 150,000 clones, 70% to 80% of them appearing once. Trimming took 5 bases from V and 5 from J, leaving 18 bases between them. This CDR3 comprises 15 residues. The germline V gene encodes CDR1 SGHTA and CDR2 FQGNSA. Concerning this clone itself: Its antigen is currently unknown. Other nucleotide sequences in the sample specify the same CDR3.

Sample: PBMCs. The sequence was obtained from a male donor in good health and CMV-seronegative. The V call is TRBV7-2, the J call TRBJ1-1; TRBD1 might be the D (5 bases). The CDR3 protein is CASSTSYGGGTEAFF. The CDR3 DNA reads TGTGCCAGCAGCACCTCATACGGGGGGGGAACTGAAGCTTTCTTT.